This T cell receptor (beta chain) was observed in a study of T cell responses to AZD1222 COVID-19 vaccine. Here immunoSEQ multiplex PCR was the method, and the copy in TCRdb shows in-frame clones only, minus some. The repertoire consists of 160,000 or so clones, with around 93% occurring once and the leading ten covering around 4%. Trimming pared 6 bases from V and 8 bases from J, leaving 10 bases between. CDR1 and CDR2 from the germline V gene are MDHEN and SYDVKM. The CDR3 contains 11 residues. Points on this clone: Its antigen is unidentified.

The study, taken as a whole, reports: Breadth and depth of Spike-specific TCRs rose after two AZD1222 doses. The number of AZD1222 recipients seropositive at baseline was only 5 to 7.

The rearrangement links TRBV28 to TRBJ1-2; perhaps TRBD1 as D (5 bases). This TCR came from an adult in good health. Sample: peripheral blood, taken on day 0 of AZD1222 vaccination. The CDR3 region is CASSSSGGYTF. CDR3 coding DNA: TGTGCCAGCAGCTCGTCAGGGGGCTACACCTTC.